The clone carrying this T cell receptor (beta chain) was seen repeatedly, ten times or more. TCRdb called the reads again in MiXCR, with one record for every CDR3 protein. The repertoire consists of 100,000 to 150,000 distinct CDR3 sequences, with almost 9% occurring once and the leading ten covering around a tenth. The data were taken from a study of T cell repertoires in cytomegalovirus infection. Whole-study context: In public TCR beta signatures, there were indications of both CMV infection and matching HLA type.

The sample was PBMCs. The source of this sequence is a human donor in good health (CMV status not recorded). Some clones in this sample may be carry-over from other donors' samples.

The CDR3 DNA sequence: TGCGCCAGCAGCCACCTGACTAGCGGGGGGCCTTACAATGAGCAGTTCTTC. This translates into CASSHLTSGGPYNEQFF. The rearrangement uses TRBV5-1 and TRBJ2-1; 13 positions match TRBD2. This CDR3 is built from 17 residues. Germline CDR1 SGHRS, CDR2 YFSETQ. The V and J ends lost 4 bases and 4 bases, in that order; junction bases with no gene match: 8.